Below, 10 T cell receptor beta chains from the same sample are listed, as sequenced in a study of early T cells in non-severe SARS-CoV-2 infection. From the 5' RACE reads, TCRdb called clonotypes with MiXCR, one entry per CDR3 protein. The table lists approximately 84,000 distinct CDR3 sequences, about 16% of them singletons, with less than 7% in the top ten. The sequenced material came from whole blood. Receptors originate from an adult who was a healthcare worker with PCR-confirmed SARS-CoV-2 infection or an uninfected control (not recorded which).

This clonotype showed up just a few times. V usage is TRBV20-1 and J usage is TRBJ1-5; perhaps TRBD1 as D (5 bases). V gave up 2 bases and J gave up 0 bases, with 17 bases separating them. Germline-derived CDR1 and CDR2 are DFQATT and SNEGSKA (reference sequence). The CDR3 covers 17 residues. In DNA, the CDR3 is TGCAGTGCTAGAAGGGGACGGGGAGATTATAGCAATCAGCCCCAGCATTTT. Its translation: CSARRGRGDYSNQPQHF.

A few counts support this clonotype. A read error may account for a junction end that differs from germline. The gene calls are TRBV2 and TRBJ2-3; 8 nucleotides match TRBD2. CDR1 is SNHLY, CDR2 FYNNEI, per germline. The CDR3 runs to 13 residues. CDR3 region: CASSEASSGYGAF. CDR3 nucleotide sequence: TGTGCCAGCAGTGAAGCATCTAGCGGGTATGGGGCTTTT.

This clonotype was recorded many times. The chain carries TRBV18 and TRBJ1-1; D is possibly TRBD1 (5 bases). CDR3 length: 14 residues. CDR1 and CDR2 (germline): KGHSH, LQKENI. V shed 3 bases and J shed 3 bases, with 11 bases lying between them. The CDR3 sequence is CASSPLGRDTEAFF. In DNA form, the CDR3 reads TGTGCCAGCTCACCCCTGGGGCGTGACACTGAAGCTTTCTTT.

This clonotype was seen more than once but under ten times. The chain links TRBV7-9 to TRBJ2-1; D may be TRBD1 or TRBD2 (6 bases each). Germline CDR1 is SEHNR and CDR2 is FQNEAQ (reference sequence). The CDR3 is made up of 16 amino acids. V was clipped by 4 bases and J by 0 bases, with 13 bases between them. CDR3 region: CASSSTRGHSYNEQFF. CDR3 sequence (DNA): TGTGCCAGCAGCTCCACTCGGGGGCACTCCTACAATGAGCAGTTCTTC. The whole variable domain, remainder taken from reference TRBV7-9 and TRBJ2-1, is DTGVSQNPRHKITKRGQNVTFRCDPISEHNRLYWYRQTLGQGPEFLTYFQNEAQLEKSRLLSDRFSAERPKGSFSTLEIQRTEQGDSAMYLCASSSTRGHSYNEQFFGPGTRLTVL.

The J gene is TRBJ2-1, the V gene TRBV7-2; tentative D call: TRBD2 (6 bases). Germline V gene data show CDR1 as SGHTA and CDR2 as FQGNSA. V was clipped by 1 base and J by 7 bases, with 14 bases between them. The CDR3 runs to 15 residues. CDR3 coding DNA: TGTGCCAGCAGCTTAGAACTAGCTAGGGGAAATGAGCAGTTCTTC. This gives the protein CASSLELARGNEQFF.

CDR3 amino acids: CASSGRTGTGYTF. In DNA form, the CDR3 reads TGTGCCAGCAGTGGACGAACAGGGACTGGCTACACCTTC. The chain recombines TRBV25-1 with TRBJ1-2; maybe TRBD1 (6 bases). CDR1 MGHDK and CDR2 SYGVNS come from the germline V gene. Trimming cost V 4 bases and J 7 bases, with 13 bases left between them. There are 13 residues in the CDR3.

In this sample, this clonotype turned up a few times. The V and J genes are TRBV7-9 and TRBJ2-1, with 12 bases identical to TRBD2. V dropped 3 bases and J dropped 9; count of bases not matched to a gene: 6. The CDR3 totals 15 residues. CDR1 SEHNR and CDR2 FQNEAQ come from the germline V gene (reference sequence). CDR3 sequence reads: CASSFLAGGPGEQFF. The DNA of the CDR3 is TGTGCCAGCAGCTTCCTAGCGGGAGGGCCGGGTGAGCAGTTCTTC. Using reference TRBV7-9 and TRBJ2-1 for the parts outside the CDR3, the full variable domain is DTGVSQNPRHKITKRGQNVTFRCDPISEHNRLYWYRQTLGQGPEFLTYFQNEAQLEKSRLLSDRFSAERPKGSFSTLEIQRTEQGDSAMYLCASSFLAGGPGEQFFGPGTRLTVL.

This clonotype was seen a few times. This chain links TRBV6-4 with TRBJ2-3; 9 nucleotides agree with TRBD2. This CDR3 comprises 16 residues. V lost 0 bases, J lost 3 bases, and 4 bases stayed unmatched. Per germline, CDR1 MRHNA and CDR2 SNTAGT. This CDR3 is CASSDSAGGPTDTQYF. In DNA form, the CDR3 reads TGTGCCAGCAGTGACTCGGCGGGAGGGCCAACAGATACGCAGTATTTT.

The CDR3: CASSLDRATEAFF. The CDR3 nucleotides are TGTGCCAGCAGCTTAGATCGAGCGACTGAAGCTTTCTTT. The chain links TRBV11-3 to TRBJ1-1; D is ambiguous. Trimming removed 0 bases from V and 5 bases from J, with 7 bases in between. Germline loops: CDR1 SGHNT, CDR2 YENEEA. This CDR3 region has 13 residues. The entire variable domain, with the rest obtained from reference TRBV11-3 and TRBJ1-1, is as follows: EAGVVQSPRYKIIEKKQPVAFWCNPISGHNTLYWYLQNLGQGPELLIRYENEEAVDDSQLPKDRFSAERLKGVDSTLKIQPAELGDSAVYLCASSLDRATEAFFGQGTRLTVV.

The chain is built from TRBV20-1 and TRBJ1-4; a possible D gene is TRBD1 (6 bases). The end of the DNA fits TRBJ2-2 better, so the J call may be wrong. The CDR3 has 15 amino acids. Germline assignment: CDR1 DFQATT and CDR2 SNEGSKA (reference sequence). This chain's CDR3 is CSARETGSPLRELFF. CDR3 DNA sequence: TGCAGTGCTAGAGAAACAGGGAGTCCCCTTAGGGAGCTGTTTTTT.